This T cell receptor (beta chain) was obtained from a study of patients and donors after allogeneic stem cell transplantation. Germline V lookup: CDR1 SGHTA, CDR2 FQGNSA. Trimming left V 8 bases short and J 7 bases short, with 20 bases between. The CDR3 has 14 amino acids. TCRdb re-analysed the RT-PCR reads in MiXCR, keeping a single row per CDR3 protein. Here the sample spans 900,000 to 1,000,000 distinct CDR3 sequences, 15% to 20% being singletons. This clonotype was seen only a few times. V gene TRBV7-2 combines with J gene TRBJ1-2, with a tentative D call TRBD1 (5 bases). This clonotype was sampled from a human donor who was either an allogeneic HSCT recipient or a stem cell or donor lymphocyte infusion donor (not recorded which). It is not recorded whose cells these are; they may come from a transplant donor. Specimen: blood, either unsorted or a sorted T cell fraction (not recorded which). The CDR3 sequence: CASSGDGGGIGYTF. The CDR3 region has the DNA TGTGCCAGCTCCGGGGATGGGGGGGGAATTGGCTACACCTTC.